Shown below are 13 T cell receptor beta chains from a single sample sequenced in a study of cytomegalovirus exposure and HLA in healthy donors. 60 Vbeta and 13 Jbeta primers were used in PCR. The protocol was immunoSEQ multiplex PCR, while the TCRdb copy is restricted to in-frame clones and leaves out a portion. The sample has some 180,000 clones, approximately 73% seen once. Sequencing used PBMCs. Receptors were obtained from a woman between 18 and 29 years old in good health and CMV-seropositive.

The rearrangement links TRBV30 to TRBJ1-6; D unclear. The germline gives CDR1 GTSNPN, CDR2 SVGIG (reference sequence). Trimming took 3 bases from V and 5 from J, leaving 11 bases between them. The CDR3 is made up of 14 amino acids. CDR3 DNA: TGTGCCTGGAGAATGGGCAGAGATAATTCACCCCTCCACTTT. This encodes CAWRMGRDNSPLHF.

The chain is built from TRBV7-9 and TRBJ2-3; 7 positions agree with TRBD2. This CDR3 spans 15 amino acids. V dropped 4 bases and J dropped 1; count of bases not matched to a gene: 5. The V gene's germline CDR1 is SEHNR and CDR2 FQNEAQ (reference sequence). As DNA, the CDR3 is TGTGCCAGCAGCTCCTTCAGCGGGGGCACAGATACGCAGTATTTT. It yields the protein CASSSFSGGTDTQYF.

The chain carries TRBV4-2 and TRBJ2-1; TRBD2 matches at 8 bases. This CDR3 has 16 residues. Germline V gene data show CDR1 as LGHNA and CDR2 as YNFKEQ. Losses at the gene ends were 0 bases for V and 8 bases for J; bases not matched to a gene: 9. This CDR3 reads CASSQESGGGIYEQFF. As DNA, the CDR3 is TGTGCCAGCAGCCAAGAGAGCGGGGGCGGGATCTATGAGCAGTTCTTC.

The gene calls are TRBV19 and TRBJ1-3; TRBD1 matches at 7 bases. CDR3 size: 15 residues. V gave up 4 bases and J gave up 2 bases; unmatched junction bases: 5. Per germline, CDR1 LNHDA and CDR2 SQIVND (reference sequence). CDR3 DNA: TGTGCCAGTAGTACATCCCAGGGGGCTGGAAACACCATATATTTT. Translating gives CASSTSQGAGNTIYF.

The rearrangement joins TRBV19 to TRBJ2-1; 10 bases line up with TRBD2. V gave up 3 bases and J gave up 8 bases; unmatched junction bases: 16. The length of the CDR3 is 18 residues. CDR1 is LNHDA, CDR2 SQIVND, per germline (reference sequence). In nucleotides, the CDR3 is TGTGCCAGTAGTATCTGGGGGGTGGGCAGCGGGGGGGAGGATGAGCAGTTCTTC. Protein: CASSIWGVGSGGEDEQFF.

This chain connects TRBV6-1 to TRBJ1-1; the D is unclear. The CDR3 runs to 18 residues. Germline V gives CDR1 MNHNS, CDR2 SASEGT. Between the trimmed V and J ends, which lost 0 bases and 1 base, there was a span of 18 bases. CDR3 in amino acids: CASSEAIGEFRRNTEAFF. The CDR3, as DNA: TGTGCCAGCAGTGAAGCGATCGGGGAATTTAGGAGGAACACTGAAGCTTTCTTT.

This chain joins TRBV7-9 and TRBJ2-5; D might be TRBD2 (6 bases). Germline-derived CDR1 and CDR2 are SEHNR and FQNEAQ (reference sequence). Between the trimmed V and J ends, which lost 3 bases and 5 bases, there was a span of 10 bases. CDR3 length: 13 residues. DNA of the CDR3: TGTGCCAGCAGCTTTGAAAGCGGGGAGACCCAGTACTTC. It encodes CASSFESGETQYF.

This clone was recorded only once. At one end, the junction sequence differs from germline, possibly due to a read error. The chain links TRBV4-3 to TRBJ2-3, with 9 bases identical to TRBD2. CDR1 and CDR2 from the germline V gene are LGHNA and YSLEER. CDR3 size: 13 residues. CDR3 sequence (DNA): TGCGCCAGCAGCCAAGATCGCGGGGGGGCGCCCCAATTT. It specifies CASSQDRGGAPQF.

The chain carries TRBV4-2 and TRBJ2-7; 10 bases align to TRBD2. Germline V gene lookup returns CDR1 LGHNA and CDR2 YNFKEQ. V lost 1 base and J lost 2; bases outside the gene matches: 2. There are 15 residues in the CDR3. The CDR3 is CASSQASGGAYEQYF. As DNA, the CDR3 is TGTGCCAGCAGCCAAGCAAGCGGGGGGGCCTACGAGCAGTACTTC.

Regarding this clone: Relative to the germline gene, one junction end is altered; a read error may explain this. The rearrangement joins TRBV6-5 to TRBJ1-6; a possible D gene is TRBD1 (5 bases). This CDR3 region has 15 residues. Germline loops: CDR1 MNHEY, CDR2 SVGAGI. CDR3 coding DNA: TGTGCCAGCACTTACTCTGGGGGGACTAATTCACCCCTCCACTTT. Translating it yields CASTYSGGTNSPLHF.

This rearrangement joins TRBV2 to TRBJ1-4; 9 bases agree with TRBD1. Trimming cost V 4 bases and J 6 bases; bases outside gene matches: 6. The CDR3 extends over 15 amino acids. Germline CDR1 is SNHLY and CDR2 is FYNNEI. The CDR3 sequence: CASSAQGQGYEKLFF. The CDR3 region has the DNA TGTGCCAGCAGTGCCCAGGGACAGGGCTATGAAAAACTGTTTTTT.

The V call is TRBV5-4, the J call TRBJ2-6, with D possibly matching TRBD2 (7 bases). Trimming pared 6 bases from V and 0 bases from J, leaving 22 bases between. Germline values: CDR1 SGHNT, CDR2 YYREEE (reference sequence). The CDR3 consists of 19 residues. This CDR3 is CASINGGGARNSGANVLTF. The CDR3 nucleotides read TGTGCCAGCATTAACGGTGGGGGGGCAAGGAACTCTGGGGCCAACGTCCTGACTTTC.

CDR3 DNA: TGCAGTGCTAGACATCAAGAGACCCAGTACTTC. Translated, it gives CSARHQETQYF. The V and J genes are TRBV20-1 and TRBJ2-5; D not certain. Trimming shortened V by 2 bases and J by 2 bases, and 3 bases separated the two germline ends. The CDR3 totals 11 residues. Germline V lookup: CDR1 DFQATT, CDR2 SNEGSKA (reference sequence).